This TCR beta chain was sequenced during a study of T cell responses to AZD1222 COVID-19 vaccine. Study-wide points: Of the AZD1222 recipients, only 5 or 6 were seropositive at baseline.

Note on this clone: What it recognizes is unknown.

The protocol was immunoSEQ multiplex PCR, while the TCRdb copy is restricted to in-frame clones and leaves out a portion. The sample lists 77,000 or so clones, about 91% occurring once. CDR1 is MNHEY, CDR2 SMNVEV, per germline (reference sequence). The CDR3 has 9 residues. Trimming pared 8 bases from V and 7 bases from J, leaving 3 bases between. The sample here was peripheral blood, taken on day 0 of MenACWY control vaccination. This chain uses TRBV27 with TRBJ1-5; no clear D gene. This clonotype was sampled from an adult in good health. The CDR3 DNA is TGTGCCAGCGGACAGCCCCAGCATTTT. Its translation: CASGQPQHF.